This TCR beta chain was sequenced during a study of human T cells and chemical hapten exposure. Stated time point: patch test 3, about 24 weeks after DPC sensitization. Treatment: therapeutic diphenylcyclopropenone sensitization with weekly scalp DPC. With regard to this clonotype: The antigen remains unidentified.

A single record per CDR3 protein comes from TCRdb applying MiXCR to the RACE reads. This table has fewer than 100,000 distinct CDR3 sequences, about 11% appearing once. Study-level points and caveats: No change in TCRs above 1 in 1000 frequency was produced by DPC sensitization.

This receptor was identified in a woman aged 25 to 39 with alopecia areata. Some clones in this sample may be carry-over from other donors' samples. The material was whole blood, obtained in connection with sensitization to the hapten diphenylcyclopropenone (DPC).

CDR3 in DNA: TGTGCCAGCAGCCCCGGGGACAGGCCAACCGGGGAGCTGTTTTTT. Amino acids: CASSPGDRPTGELFF. This chain joins TRBV4-2 and TRBJ2-2, with 8 bases lining up with TRBD1. The CDR3 is 15 residues long. The ends lost 4 bases at V and 5 bases at J; junction bases unmatched: 6. The V gene's germline CDR1 is LGHNA and CDR2 YNFKEQ.